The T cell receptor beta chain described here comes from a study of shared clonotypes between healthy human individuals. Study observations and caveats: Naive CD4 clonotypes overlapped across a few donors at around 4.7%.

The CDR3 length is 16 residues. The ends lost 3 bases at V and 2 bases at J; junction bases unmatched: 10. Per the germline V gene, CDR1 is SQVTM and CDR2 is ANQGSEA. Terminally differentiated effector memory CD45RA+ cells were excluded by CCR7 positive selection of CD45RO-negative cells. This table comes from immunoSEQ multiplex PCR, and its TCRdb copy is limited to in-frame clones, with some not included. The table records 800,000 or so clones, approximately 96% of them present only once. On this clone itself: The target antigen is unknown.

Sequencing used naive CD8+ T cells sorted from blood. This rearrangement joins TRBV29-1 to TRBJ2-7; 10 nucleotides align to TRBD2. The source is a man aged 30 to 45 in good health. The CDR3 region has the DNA TGCAGCGTTGAGGAACTAGCGGGGAGACGCCCCTACGAGCAGTACTTC. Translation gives CSVEELAGRRPYEQYF.